This passage covers 23 T cell receptor beta chains from one sample sequenced in a study of blood T cell repertoires in COVID-19 (dated by TCRdb to 2018 to 2021). Library prep was done by the immunoSEQ multiplex PCR assay. TCRdb holds this immuneACCESS table with in-frame rearrangements only. Some clones are missing; in checked studies, unresolved V genes explain under half, and the rest has no known cause. Present in this sample are 84,000 or so clones, 79% of which were seen just once. Approximately 11% of the sample goes to the ten largest clones. Sequenced sample: peripheral blood. The receptors were sampled from a man between 65 and 85 years old with acute or convalescent COVID-19.

The chain links TRBV6-1 to TRBJ1-5; D not resolved. The CDR3 has 13 amino acids. Trimming cost V 3 bases and J 3 bases, with 6 bases left between them. Germline-derived CDR1 and CDR2 are MNHNS and SASEGT. The CDR3 here is CASSDNTNQPQHF. CDR3 DNA: TGTGCCAGCAGTGACAACACCAATCAGCCCCAGCATTTT.

The chain has TRBV5-1 and TRBJ2-1, with 7 bases lining up with TRBD2. Trimming removed 4 bases from V and 0 bases from J; junction bases left unmatched: 10. This CDR3 has 17 amino acids. CDR1 and CDR2 from the germline V gene are SGHRS and YFSETQ. The CDR3 DNA follows: TGCGCCAGCAGCCCCCAACTCTCTAGCGGCTCCTACAATGAGCAGTTCTTC. Amino acid sequence: CASSPQLSSGSYNEQFF.

V and J are TRBV12-3 or TRBV12-4 and TRBJ2-6; D perhaps matches TRBD2 (5 bases). V was shortened by 8 bases and J by 2 bases, with 7 bases between the two germline ends. This CDR3 region has 13 residues. In DNA form, the CDR3 reads TGTGCCAGCCAGAGGGCTGGGGCCAACGTCCTGACTTTC. Its protein product is CASQRAGANVLTF.

The chain links TRBV10-3 to TRBJ2-5; 8 nucleotides line up with TRBD1. The V gene's germline CDR1 is ENHRY and CDR2 SYGVKD. The ends lost 4 bases at V and 1 base at J; junction bases unmatched: 2. The CDR3 has 14 residues. CDR3 nucleotide sequence: TGTGCCATCAGTGGGACAGGGTTCCAAGAGACCCAGTACTTC. Protein: CAISGTGFQETQYF.

This chain links TRBV19 with TRBJ1-5, with D hard to call. Germline assignment: CDR1 LNHDA and CDR2 SQIVND (reference sequence). CDR3 size: 13 residues. V was clipped by 3 bases and J by 9 bases, with 12 bases between them. CDR3 nucleotides: TGTGCCAGTAGTATGGGCACCTTGGGGCCCCAGCATTTT. This gives the protein CASSMGTLGPQHF.

J is TRBJ1-2 and V is TRBV12-3 or TRBV12-4; no clear D gene. Between the trimmed V and J ends, which lost 2 bases and 8 bases, there was a span of 9 bases. The CDR3 extends over 12 amino acids. This CDR3 reads CASSLNFQGYTF. Written as DNA, the CDR3 is TGTGCCAGCAGTTTAAACTTCCAAGGCTACACCTTC.

The genes are TRBV29-1 and TRBJ1-2; 9 nucleotides align to TRBD1. V lost 3 bases and J lost 4; bases outside the gene matches: 6. Germline loops: CDR1 SQVTM, CDR2 ANQGSEA. This CDR3 comprises 14 residues. Here the CDR3 DNA reads TGCAGCGTTGAGGACAGGGGCCTTTCCTATGGCTACACCTTC. Translating it yields CSVEDRGLSYGYTF.

The genes are TRBV18 and TRBJ1-1, with a tentative D call TRBD1 (6 bases). The CDR3 is 14 residues long. Germline CDR1 reads KGHSH; CDR2 reads LQKENI. The V and J ends lost 5 bases and 11 bases respectively, with 21 bases between them. The CDR3 DNA follows: TGTGCCAGCTCATCGGACTCACAGGACAGTGGGGCTTTCTTT. This encodes CASSSDSQDSGAFF.

J is TRBJ2-1 and V is TRBV7-9, with 9 bases that match TRBD1. Germline values: CDR1 SEHNR, CDR2 FQNEAQ (reference sequence). Trimming at V came to 1 base and at J to 9 bases, leaving 4 bases not matched to a gene. The CDR3 spans 14 residues. The CDR3 bases are TGTGCCAGCAGCTTAGGGGACAGGGTCTCTGAGCAGTTCTTC. Translating gives CASSLGDRVSEQFF.

There are a few counts of this clone. The rearrangement joins TRBV7-8 to TRBJ2-2, with 7 bases matching TRBD2. CDR3 size: 17 residues. The ends lost 5 bases at V and 4 bases at J; junction bases unmatched: 13. CDR1 is SGHVS and CDR2 is FQNEAQ in the germline V gene. The CDR3 coding sequence is TGTGCCAGCAGCCCCGTAGCTAGCGGTCCCTCCACCGGGGAGCTGTTTTTT. Translation gives CASSPVASGPSTGELFF.

This chain connects TRBV2 to TRBJ1-1; TRBD1 is a possible D gene (5 bases). The CDR3 is 14 amino acids. Germline CDR1 is SNHLY and CDR2 is FYNNEI. V lost 6 bases to trimming and J lost 3 bases, with 14 bases between them. CDR3 nucleotide sequence: TGTGCCAGCAGCGCACGACAGACCTACACTGAAGCTTTCTTT. Translated, it gives CASSARQTYTEAFF.

The genes are TRBV19 and TRBJ2-7, with TRBD1 matching 7 bases. The CDR3 is 14 residues long. Germline trimming cut 6 bases from V and 1 base from J; bases unmatched to any gene: 6. Germline lookup yields CDR1 LNHDA and CDR2 SQIVND (reference sequence). CDR3 in DNA: TGTGCCAGTAGACCCCGGGACAGATCCTACGAGCAGTACTTC. Its translation is CASRPRDRSYEQYF.

The V gene is TRBV11-3, the J gene TRBJ1-1, with unresolved D. Germline V gene lookup returns CDR1 SGHNT and CDR2 YENEEA. V lost 0 bases to trimming and J lost 5 bases, with 13 bases between them. The CDR3 length is 15 residues. The CDR3 DNA sequence: TGTGCCAGCAGCTTAGATGGAGGGAGTAGGACTGAAGCTTTCTTT. It translates to CASSLDGGSRTEAFF. Combining the CDR3 with reference TRBV11-3 and TRBJ1-1 gives the whole variable domain EAGVVQSPRYKIIEKKQPVAFWCNPISGHNTLYWYLQNLGQGPELLIRYENEEAVDDSQLPKDRFSAERLKGVDSTLKIQPAELGDSAVYLCASSLDGGSRTEAFFGQGTRLTVV.

This clone is a singleton in its sample. V usage is TRBV12-3 or TRBV12-4 and J usage is TRBJ1-2; the D gene is possibly TRBD1 (6 bases). CDR3 length: 12 amino acids. V was pared by 6 bases and J by 8 bases, with 13 bases between. CDR3 sequence: CASSPTGLGYTF. In DNA form, the CDR3 reads TGTGCCAGCAGCCCAACAGGGCTCGGCTACACCTTC.

A few counts support this clone. This chain uses TRBV7-9 with TRBJ2-1, with 10 bases identical to TRBD2. This CDR3 spans 14 amino acids. Germline V gene lookup returns CDR1 SEHNR and CDR2 FQNEAQ (reference sequence). J lost 8 bases, V lost 3 bases, and 4 bases had no gene match. The chain's CDR3 is CASSLGLAFDEQFF. As DNA, the CDR3 is TGTGCCAGCAGCTTGGGACTAGCGTTCGATGAGCAGTTCTTC.

V is TRBV9 and J is TRBJ1-3; 9 bases line up with TRBD1. The trim removed 3 bases at V and 3 bases at J, leaving 13 bases unmatched. The germline gives CDR1 SGDLS, CDR2 YYNGEE. The CDR3 spans 18 residues. CDR3 nucleotides: TGTGCCAGCAGCGCGTGGGGAGGACAGGGGAGTTTTGGAAACACCATATATTTT. Amino acid sequence: CASSAWGGQGSFGNTIYF.

The rearrangement joins TRBV9 to TRBJ1-1; 8 positions agree with TRBD1. The junction had 9 bases not matched to a gene; V was cut back by 4 bases and J by 4 bases. From germline, CDR1 is SGDLS and CDR2 YYNGEE. The CDR3 spans 15 residues. CDR3 nucleotides: TGTGCCAGCAGCCCAAGACAGGGGAGAGTCACTGAAGCTTTCTTT. Its translation: CASSPRQGRVTEAFF.

This clone was seen a single time. The rearrangement links TRBV9 to TRBJ2-1; the match to TRBD1 covers 9 bases. The CDR3 length is 16 residues. Germline assignment: CDR1 SGDLS and CDR2 YYNGEE. Trimming at V came to 4 bases and at J to 8 bases, leaving 13 bases not matched to a gene. CDR3 in amino acids: CASSPTTGGNTDEQFF. CDR3 bases: TGTGCCAGCAGCCCGACCACAGGGGGCAATACAGATGAGCAGTTCTTC.

The V and J genes are TRBV25-1 and TRBJ1-4; 12 nucleotides align to TRBD1. Germline V lookup: CDR1 MGHDK, CDR2 SYGVNS. The CDR3 has 15 amino acids. V lost 5 bases and J lost 7; bases outside the gene matches: 5. The CDR3 sequence is CASSLRDRGLEKLFF. The CDR3 region has the DNA TGTGCCAGCAGTTTACGGGACAGGGGGCTTGAAAAACTGTTTTTT.

This chain joins TRBV27 and TRBJ1-5, with TRBD1 matching 7 bases. The CDR3 has 16 residues. Trimming removed 4 bases from V and 2 bases from J; junction bases left unmatched: 8. The germline gives CDR1 MNHEY, CDR2 SMNVEV (reference sequence). The CDR3 coding sequence is TGTGCCAGCAGTTACACAGGGGTTGGTGGCAATCAGCCCCAGCATTTT. Its translation: CASSYTGVGGNQPQHF.

CDR3 sequence (DNA): TGTGCCAGCAGCTTGGGGGGCAGACAAGAGACCCAGTACTTC. The encoded protein is CASSLGGRQETQYF. J is TRBJ2-5 and V is TRBV5-6; D possibly corresponds to TRBD1 (5 bases). Trimming cost V 0 bases and J 2 bases, with 8 bases left between them. CDR1 and CDR2 from the germline V gene are SGHDT and YYEEEE. The CDR3 is made up of 14 amino acids.

The J gene is TRBJ2-3, the V gene TRBV4-1, with a tentative D call TRBD2 (6 bases). V was cut by 2 bases and J by 1 base, with 10 bases left in between. The length of the CDR3 is 15 residues. CDR1 MGHRA and CDR2 YSYEKL come from the germline V gene. This chain's CDR3 is CASSQTGDGTDTQYF. The CDR3 DNA reads TGCGCCAGCAGCCAAACGGGAGATGGCACAGATACGCAGTATTTT.

The rearrangement uses TRBV18 and TRBJ1-1; D possibly corresponds to TRBD1 (6 bases). Germline lookup yields CDR1 KGHSH and CDR2 LQKENI. This CDR3 is 13 amino acids long. Trimming cost V 6 bases and J 5 bases, with 13 bases left between them. CDR3 loop: CASSAGARTEAFF. CDR3 coding DNA: TGTGCCAGCTCTGCGGGGGCAAGAACTGAAGCTTTCTTT. The full variable domain, in which reference TRBV18 and TRBJ1-1 provide the parts outside the CDR3, is NAGVMQNPRHLVRRRGQEARLRCSPMKGHSHVYWYRQLPEEGLKFMVYLQKENIIDESGMPKERFSAEFPKEGPSILRIQQVVRGDSAAYFCASSAGARTEAFFGQGTRLTVV.